The 14 T cell receptor beta chains below were found in one sample sequenced in a study of shared clonotypes between healthy human individuals. The naive CD8 population came from CD45RO-negative cells selected for CCR7, without terminally differentiated effector memory CD45RA+ cells. Using immunoSEQ multiplex PCR, the repertoire was profiled, and TCRdb retains in-frame clones only, with some absent. The sample carries some 1,900,000 clones, just under 95% recorded once. Sequenced sample: naive CD8+ T cells sorted from blood. The origin of the receptors is a young man in good health.

The chain carries TRBV6-1 and TRBJ1-1, with D unclear. Germline V gives CDR1 MNHNS, CDR2 SASEGT. The CDR3 runs to 13 residues. V lost 7 bases, J lost 2 bases, and 11 bases lay in between. CDR3 in amino acids: CASTETPNTEAFF. CDR3 nucleotides: TGTGCCAGCACTGAGACACCTAACACTGAAGCTTTCTTT.

The chain carries TRBV6-1 and TRBJ2-7; D may be TRBD1 (9 bases). Germline V CDR1 and CDR2: MNHNS, SASEGT. Trimming took off 2 bases at V and 7 bases at J, with 18 bases between the two ends. This CDR3 is built from 15 residues. CDR3 in DNA: TGTGCCAGCAGTGAAACCGGGAGGGACAGGGAGGAGCAGTACTTC. Translating gives CASSETGRDREEQYF.

The V gene is TRBV11-2, the J gene TRBJ1-1, with D perhaps TRBD1 (5 bases). Germline V lookup: CDR1 SGHAT, CDR2 FQNNGV. The V and J ends lost 1 base and 1 base respectively, with 7 bases between them. The CDR3 contains 14 residues. The CDR3 protein is CASSLATENTEAFF. In DNA form, the CDR3 reads TGTGCCAGCAGCTTAGCGACAGAGAACACTGAAGCTTTCTTT.

With respect to this clone: Other DNA sequences in this sample translate to the same CDR3. This chain joins TRBV6-5 and TRBJ1-2; the match to TRBD1 covers 8 bases. V gave up 5 bases and J gave up 3 bases; unmatched junction bases: 2. The CDR3 is made up of 13 amino acids. The germline V gene encodes CDR1 MNHEY and CDR2 SVGAGI. The CDR3 loop reads CASSPTGDYGYTF. DNA of the CDR3: TGTGCCAGCAGTCCGACAGGGGACTATGGCTACACCTTC.

The chain uses TRBV27 and TRBJ2-1, with TRBD2 matching over 12 bases. Losses at the gene ends were 5 bases for V and 4 bases for J; bases not matched to a gene: 6. Germline values: CDR1 MNHEY, CDR2 SMNVEV (reference sequence). CDR3 length: 16 amino acids. CDR3 coding DNA: TGTGCCAGCAGTCTTCAGACTAGCGGGGGATACAATGAGCAGTTCTTC. It codes for CASSLQTSGGYNEQFF.

The rearrangement links TRBV6-5 to TRBJ2-1, with 8 bases lining up with TRBD2. This CDR3 region has 14 residues. In germline, CDR1 is MNHEY, CDR2 SVGAGI. J lost 8 bases, V lost 6 bases, and 9 bases had no gene match. The CDR3 reads CASSPWTSSDEQFF. In nucleotides, the CDR3 is TGTGCCAGCAGCCCCTGGACTAGCTCCGATGAGCAGTTCTTC.

V gene TRBV27 combines with J gene TRBJ1-6; D ambiguous. The V and J ends lost 5 bases and 0 bases respectively, with 17 bases between them. The CDR3 has 18 residues. Per germline, CDR1 MNHEY and CDR2 SMNVEV (reference sequence). The chain's CDR3 is CASSPDRSQSSYNSPLHF. As DNA, the CDR3 is TGTGCCAGCAGTCCCGACCGGAGTCAAAGCTCCTATAATTCACCCCTCCACTTT.

This clone was recorded once. Other DNA sequences within the sample encode an identical CDR3. The chain couples TRBV5-1 to TRBJ2-7; D gene unclear. Trimming pared 2 bases from V and 2 bases from J, leaving 8 bases between. The CDR3 spans 13 residues. The germline CDR1 and CDR2 sequences are SGHRS and YFSETQ. The CDR3 region is CASSLAPTYEQYF. The CDR3 region has the DNA TGCGCCAGCAGCTTAGCCCCAACCTACGAGCAGTACTTC.

The genes are TRBV29-1 and TRBJ2-7, with no clear D. CDR1 and CDR2 from the germline V gene are SQVTM and ANQGSEA. The CDR3 consists of 12 residues. Deletions cut 0 bases from V and 0 bases from J, with 3 bases between. The CDR3 spells CSVEDDSYEQYF. The DNA for the CDR3 is TGCAGCGTTGAAGATGACTCCTACGAGCAGTACTTC.

The gene calls are TRBV6-5 and TRBJ1-2; D unresolved. The germline V gene has CDR1 MNHEY and CDR2 SVGAGI. Trimming removed 2 bases from V and 0 bases from J, with 7 bases in between. The CDR3 is 14 amino acids. The CDR3 DNA is TGTGCCAGCAGTTACAAGTCATCTAACTATGGCTACACCTTC. Its translation is CASSYKSSNYGYTF.

The rearrangement joins TRBV4-1 to TRBJ2-1; tentatively, D is TRBD2 (7 bases). The V and J ends lost 0 bases and 6 bases respectively, with 12 bases between them. The CDR3 covers 15 residues. Germline V lookup: CDR1 MGHRA, CDR2 YSYEKL. The CDR3 DNA follows: TGCGCCAGCAGCCAAGAAAGAGGGGGGGCCAATGAGCAGTTCTTC. Translating gives CASSQERGGANEQFF.

CDR3 nucleotide sequence: TGTGCCAGCAGCGTGGATCCGGGGCTAACCTACGAGCAGTACTTC. It codes for CASSVDPGLTYEQYF. The V and J genes are TRBV9 and TRBJ2-7, with D tentatively TRBD1 or TRBD2 (5 bases each). The CDR3 totals 15 residues. V was trimmed by 2 bases and J by 2 bases, leaving 14 bases between them. CDR1 and CDR2 from the germline V gene are SGDLS and YYNGEE.

This CDR3 is CASSLYGSTEAFF. The CDR3 DNA sequence: TGCGCCAGCAGCTTGTACGGGAGCACTGAAGCTTTCTTT. V usage is TRBV5-1 and J usage is TRBJ1-1; D ambiguous. Per the germline V gene, CDR1 is SGHRS and CDR2 is YFSETQ. Trimming left V 1 base short and J 4 bases short, with 8 bases between. The CDR3 spans 13 residues.

The rearrangement links TRBV28 to TRBJ2-7; 11 bases map to TRBD1. This CDR3 region has 15 residues. After removal of 3 bases from V and 5 bases from J, the junction contained 6 bases not matched to a gene. Per germline, CDR1 MDHEN and CDR2 SYDVKM. This CDR3 is CASSFFGQGADEQYF. The CDR3 nucleotides read TGTGCCAGCAGTTTTTTCGGACAGGGGGCTGACGAGCAGTACTTC.